The T cell receptor (beta chain) described here comes from a study of blood T cell repertoires in COVID-19. TCRdb keeps only in-frame clones here, not all; method: immunoSEQ multiplex PCR. The table includes under 200,000 clones, 84% detected once. Per germline, CDR1 SQVTM and CDR2 ANQGSEA. Losses at the gene ends were 4 bases for V and 3 bases for J; bases not matched to a gene: 10. CDR3 length: 15 amino acids. Sequenced: peripheral blood. The TCR originated in a man younger than 35 with active or convalescent COVID-19. The chain couples TRBV29-1 to TRBJ2-5, with 8 bases aligning to TRBD1. In DNA, the CDR3 is TGCAGCGTTGGGGGGCCCGGACAGGGCAAAGAGACCCAGTACTTC. Translation gives CSVGGPGQGKETQYF.